Listed here are 17 T cell receptor beta chains from one sample, sequenced in a study of blood T cells in healthy people across ages. Sample-barcoded 5' priming and a J-beta primer mix drove a second PCR of 7 to 11 cycles. TCRdb processed the 5' RACE reads anew with MiXCR; each CDR3 protein has one entry. In the table there are 450,000 to 650,000 distinct CDR3 sequences, approximately 25% of which are singletons. The same data also went into a second study, on T cells of mothers and their children.

Sequences were obtained from blood. These receptors were obtained from a boy aged 5-17 years in good health.

This sequence joins TRBV7-2 and TRBJ2-7; D call uncertain. The CDR3 is made up of 13 amino acids. In germline, CDR1 is SGHTA, CDR2 FQGNSA. V dropped 6 bases and J dropped 2 bases, with 11 bases sitting between them. The CDR3 nucleotides read TGTGCCAGCAGACAGACACCAGCCTACGAGCAGTACTTC. It is translated as CASRQTPAYEQYF.

Comments on this clonotype: Mismatch with germline at one junction end may stem from a read error. This chain connects TRBV5-1 to TRBJ2-5; D tentatively fits TRBD1 or TRBD2 (6 bases each). This CDR3 is built from 15 residues. Germline assignment: CDR1 SGHRS and CDR2 YFSETQ. The CDR3 coding sequence is TGCGCCAGCAGCACCCAGACTAGGGGACAAGAGGCCCAGTACTTC. Translating it yields CASSTQTRGQEAQYF.

This clonotype was seen only a few times. The V call is TRBV6-5, the J call TRBJ1-2, with 7 bases fitting TRBD1. Germline CDR1 is MNHEY and CDR2 is SVGAGI. The CDR3 is 17 residues long. The trim removed 5 bases at V and 3 bases at J, leaving 15 bases unmatched. This CDR3 reads CASSGFGTGTAYYGYTF. CDR3 DNA: TGTGCCAGCAGTGGCTTTGGTACCGGGACAGCATACTATGGCTACACCTTC.

The V gene is TRBV24-1, the J gene TRBJ1-1, with D maybe TRBD1 (6 bases). The V and J ends lost 3 bases and 5 bases respectively, with 18 bases between them. In germline, CDR1 is KGHDR, CDR2 SFDVKD. The CDR3 is made up of 16 amino acids. The CDR3 DNA follows: TGTGCCACCAGTGATAACACCAGGGAAGGGGGGACTGAAGCTTTCTTT. Translating it yields CATSDNTREGGTEAFF.

The chain couples TRBV12-3 or TRBV12-4 to TRBJ1-2; D remains unclear. V lost 8 bases and J lost 5, with 9 bases in between. The CDR3 is 11 amino acids. The CDR3 here is CASGPGYGYTF. CDR3 in DNA: TGTGCCAGCGGTCCGGGTTATGGCTACACCTTC.

This chain connects TRBV24-1 to TRBJ1-5, with 7 bases lining up with TRBD1. The germline CDR1 and CDR2 sequences are KGHDR and SFDVKD. V shed 5 bases, J shed 7 bases, and the junction held 4 bases outside the gene matches. The CDR3 contains 13 residues. CDR3 nucleotide sequence: TGTGCCACCAGTGGAGGGGGCGAACAGCCCCAGCATTTT. Translation: CATSGGGEQPQHF.

J is TRBJ2-6 and V is TRBV21-1. TRBV21-1 counts as a pseudogene. This CDR3 contains 15 residues. The CDR3 is CASSRVLSGANVLTF. CDR3 DNA sequence: TGTGCCAGCAGCAGGGTCCTATCTGGGGCCAACGTCCTGACTTTC.

This chain links TRBV4-1 with TRBJ2-7; TRBD1 matches 12 bases. CDR1 MGHRA and CDR2 YSYEKL come from the germline V gene. Germline trimming cut 1 base from V and 4 bases from J; bases unmatched to any gene: 2. This CDR3 has 15 amino acids. The CDR3 DNA reads TGCGCCAGCAGCCAAGTGGGACAGGGGGCTTACGAGCAGTACTTC. It specifies CASSQVGQGAYEQYF.

There are many counts of this clonotype. The chain recombines TRBV6-5 with TRBJ2-1, with D unresolved. CDR1 is MNHEY, CDR2 SVGAGI, per germline. V was shortened by 2 bases and J by 5 bases, with 7 bases between the two germline ends. The CDR3 is 13 residues long. The CDR3 region has the DNA TGTGCCAGCAGTTACCGTACACACAATGAGCAGTTCTTC. Translating gives CASSYRTHNEQFF.

The V call is TRBV4-1, the J call TRBJ2-4; 11 bases are a match to TRBD2. The J segment lost 0 bases and the V segment lost 1 base, leaving 5 bases of the junction unmatched. This CDR3 contains 18 residues. Germline values: CDR1 MGHRA, CDR2 YSYEKL. The CDR3 DNA sequence: TGCGCCAGCAGCCAAGTTAGCGGGGGGGCCGCAGCCAAAAACATTCAGTACTTC. This sequence encodes CASSQVSGGAAAKNIQYF.

The CDR3 loop is CASSYYTGMETQYF. DNA for the CDR3: TGTGCCAGCAGTTACTATACAGGGATGGAGACCCAGTACTTC. The rearrangement uses TRBV6-2 or TRBV6-3 and TRBJ2-5; tentative D call: TRBD1 (6 bases). Trimming shortened V by 1 base and J by 5 bases, and 11 bases separated the two germline ends. The CDR3 is made up of 14 amino acids. In germline, CDR1 is MNHEY, CDR2 SVGEGT.

Regarding this clonotype: A read error may produce the germline difference seen at one junction end. This chain joins TRBV7-8 and TRBJ2-5; D is unresolved. CDR1 is SGHVS, CDR2 FQNEAQ, per germline. The CDR3 runs 14 residues. The CDR3 region is CASSIATSQETQYF. The CDR3 DNA reads TGTGCCAGCAGCATAGCCACATCCCAAGAGACCCAGTACTTC.

The rearrangement links TRBV4-3 to TRBJ2-2, with D possibly being TRBD2 (6 bases). The CDR3 spans 18 residues. Germline lookup yields CDR1 LGHNA and CDR2 YSLEER. Trimming pared 0 bases from V and 0 bases from J, leaving 14 bases between. The CDR3 reads CASSQEISGLTNTGELFF. The CDR3 DNA reads TGCGCCAGCAGCCAAGAGATTTCGGGACTCACGAACACCGGGGAGCTGTTTTTT.

CDR3 DNA sequence: TGCAGCGTGGAGACAGGGGACGGCGGCTACACCTTC. It translates to CSVETGDGGYTF. The rearrangement joins TRBV29-1 to TRBJ1-2; 8 bases map to TRBD1. J lost 8 bases, V lost 6 bases, and 8 bases had no gene match. From germline, CDR1 is SQVTM and CDR2 ANQGSEA. The CDR3 length is 12 residues. Full variable domain (missing parts from reference TRBV29-1 and TRBJ1-2): SAVISQKPSRDICQRGTSLTIQCQVDSQVTMMFWYRQQPGQSLTLIATANQGSEATYESGFVIDKFPISRPNLTFSTLTVSNMSPEDSSIYLCSVETGDGGYTFGSGTRLTVV.

This clonotype was counted between two and nine times. The V gene is TRBV4-2, the J gene TRBJ2-5; D perhaps matches TRBD2 (6 bases). Trimming removed 2 bases from V and 9 bases from J, with 10 bases in between. CDR1 is LGHNA and CDR2 is YNFKEQ in the germline V gene. The CDR3 has 12 residues. The CDR3, as DNA: TGTGCCAGCAGCCAAATGGAGGGGCCCCAGTACTTC. It specifies CASSQMEGPQYF.

This chain uses TRBV18 with TRBJ2-1, with TRBD2 as a possible D gene (6 bases). CDR1 is KGHSH and CDR2 is LQKENI in the germline V gene. The CDR3 length is 15 residues. V lost 5 bases and J 1 base, leaving 12 bases between the germline ends. Here the CDR3 DNA reads TGTGCCAGCTCAGCGGAGGGACTGTCCTACAATGAGCAGTTCTTC. Translation gives CASSAEGLSYNEQFF.

This chain uses TRBV4-2 with TRBJ2-2; the match to TRBD2 covers 9 bases. V was pared by 10 bases and J by 5 bases, with 8 bases of the junction left unmatched. CDR1 is LGHNA and CDR2 is YNFKEQ in the germline V gene. CDR3 length: 14 amino acids. As DNA, the CDR3 is TGTGCCACCCAAGGGACTAGCATGACCGGGGAGCTGTTTTTT. Residues: CATQGTSMTGELFF.